The T cell receptor beta chain under discussion was sequenced for a study of neurological immune-mediated disorders. Where libraries were unsorted, they were derived from 2 million PBMCs stored at -80 degrees C. Germline CDR1 MNHEY, CDR2 SMNVEV (reference sequence). There are 15 residues in the CDR3. The V end was cut by 6 bases, the J end by 2 bases, with 16 bases between. This clonotype was counted many times. Its antigen is still unknown. TCRdb processed the 5' RACE reads anew with MiXCR; each CDR3 protein has one entry. This repertoire shows about 58,000 distinct CDR3 sequences, around 3.6% found once; its top ten account for around 1.5%. Study results and limitations: The phylogenetic placement of 18 of 34 multiple sclerosis patients' repertoires in one related-CDR3 cluster constitutes a possible signature.

This TCR was sampled from a man aged 25-45 years with multiple sclerosis. Sample: PBMCs. The chain joins TRBV27 to TRBJ1-1, with D unclear. CDR3 sequence (DNA): TGTGCCAGCAGCCTCTCCCGGACGGCAAACACTGAAGCTTTCTTT. This encodes CASSLSRTANTEAFF.